The present TCR beta chain was sequenced within a study of CD8 T cells in ankylosing spondylitis. TCRdb re-called the 5' RACE reads through MiXCR, storing one row per CDR3 protein. The sample consists of nearly 250,000 distinct CDR3 sequences, more than 25% of them appearing once. This clonotype has only a few counts. Sequenced input: blood, either unsorted or a sorted T cell fraction (not recorded which). The receptor comes from a male donor with ankylosing spondylitis or in good health (not recorded which).

This chain's CDR3 is CASSLASASTNTDTQYF. In DNA form, the CDR3 reads TGCGCCAGCAGCTTGGCCTCGGCTAGCACTAACACAGATACGCAGTATTTT. The J gene is TRBJ2-3, the V gene TRBV5-1, with a weak D call TRBD2 (5 bases). The CDR3 sequence is 17 residues long. Trimming took off 0 bases at V and 2 bases at J, with 16 bases between the two ends. Per germline, CDR1 SGHRS and CDR2 YFSETQ. Using reference TRBV5-1 and TRBJ2-3 for the parts outside the CDR3, the full variable domain is KAGVTQTPRYLIKTRGQQVTLSCSPISGHRSVSWYQQTPGQGLQFLFEYFSETQRNKGNFPGRFSGRQFSNSRSEMNVSTLELGDSALYLCASSLASASTNTDTQYFGPGTRLTVL.